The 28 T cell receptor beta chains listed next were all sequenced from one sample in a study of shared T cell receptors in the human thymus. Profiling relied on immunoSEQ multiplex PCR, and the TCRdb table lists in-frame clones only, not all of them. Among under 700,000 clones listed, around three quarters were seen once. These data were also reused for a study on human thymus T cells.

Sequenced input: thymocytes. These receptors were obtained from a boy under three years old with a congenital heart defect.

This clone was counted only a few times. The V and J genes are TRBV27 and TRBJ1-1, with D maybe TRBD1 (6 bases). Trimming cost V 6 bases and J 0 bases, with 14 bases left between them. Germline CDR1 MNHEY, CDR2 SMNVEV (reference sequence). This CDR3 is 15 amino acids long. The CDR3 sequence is CASSLGGAVNTEAFF. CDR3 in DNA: TGTGCCAGCAGCCTGGGGGGGGCCGTGAACACTGAAGCTTTCTTT.

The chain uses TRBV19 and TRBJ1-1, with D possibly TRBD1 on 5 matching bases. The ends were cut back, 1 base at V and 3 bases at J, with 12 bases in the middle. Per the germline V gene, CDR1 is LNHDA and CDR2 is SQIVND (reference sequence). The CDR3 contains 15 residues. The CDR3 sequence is CASSIGARGYTEAFF. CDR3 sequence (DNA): TGTGCCAGTAGTATAGGAGCTCGGGGGTACACTGAAGCTTTCTTT.

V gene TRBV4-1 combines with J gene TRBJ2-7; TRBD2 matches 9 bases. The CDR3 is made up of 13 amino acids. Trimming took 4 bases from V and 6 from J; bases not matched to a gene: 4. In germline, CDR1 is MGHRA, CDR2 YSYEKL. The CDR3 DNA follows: TGCGCCAGCAGCCTGACTAGCGGTGGCGAGCAGTACTTC. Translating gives CASSLTSGGEQYF.

The CDR3: CASSLRLTSSYNEQFF. The CDR3, as DNA: TGTGCCAGCAGCTTACGACTCACGAGCTCCTACAATGAGCAGTTCTTC. The rearrangement joins TRBV7-6 to TRBJ2-1; D uncertain. CDR3 length: 16 residues. The germline V gene encodes CDR1 SGHVS and CDR2 FNYEAQ. The V and J ends lost 2 bases and 0 bases respectively, with 11 bases between them.

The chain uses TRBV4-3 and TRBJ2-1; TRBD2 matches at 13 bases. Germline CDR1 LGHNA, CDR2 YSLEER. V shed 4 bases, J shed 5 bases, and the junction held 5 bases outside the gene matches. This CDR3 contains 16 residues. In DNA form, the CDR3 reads TGCGCCAGCAGCCCGGGACTAGCGGGGAGGGACAATGAGCAGTTCTTC. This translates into CASSPGLAGRDNEQFF.

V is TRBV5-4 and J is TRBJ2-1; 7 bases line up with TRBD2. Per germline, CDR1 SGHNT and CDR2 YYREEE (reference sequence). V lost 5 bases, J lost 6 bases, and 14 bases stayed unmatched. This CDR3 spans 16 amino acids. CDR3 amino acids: CASSSVAGETINEQFF. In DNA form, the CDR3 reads TGTGCCAGCAGTTCTGTGGCGGGAGAGACGATCAATGAGCAGTTCTTC.

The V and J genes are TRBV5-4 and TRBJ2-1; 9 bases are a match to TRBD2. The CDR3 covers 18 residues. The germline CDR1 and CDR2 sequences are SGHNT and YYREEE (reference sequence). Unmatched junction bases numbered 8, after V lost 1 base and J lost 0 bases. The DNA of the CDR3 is TGTGCCAGCAGCTTGAGCGCGGGAGGGCTCCGCTCCTACAATGAGCAGTTCTTC. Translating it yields CASSLSAGGLRSYNEQFF.

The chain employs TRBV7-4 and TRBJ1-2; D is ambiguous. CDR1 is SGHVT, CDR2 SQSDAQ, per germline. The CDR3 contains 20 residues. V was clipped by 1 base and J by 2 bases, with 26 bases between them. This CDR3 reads CASSLVLRRRKRTLNYGYTF. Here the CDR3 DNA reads TGTGCCAGCAGCTTAGTACTAAGGAGACGGAAACGGACTCTAAACTATGGCTACACCTTC. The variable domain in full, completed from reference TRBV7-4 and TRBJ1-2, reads GAGVSQSPRYKVAKRGRDVALRCDSISGHVTLYWYRQTLGQGSEVLTYSQSDAQRDKSGRPSGRFSAERPERSVSTLKIQRTEQGDSAVYLCASSLVLRRRKRTLNYGYTFGSGTRLTVV.

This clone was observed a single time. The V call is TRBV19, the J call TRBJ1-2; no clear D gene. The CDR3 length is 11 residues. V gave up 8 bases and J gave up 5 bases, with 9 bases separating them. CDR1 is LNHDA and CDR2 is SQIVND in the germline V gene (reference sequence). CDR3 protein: CASGGWYGYTF. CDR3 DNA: TGTGCCAGTGGTGGCTGGTATGGCTACACCTTC.

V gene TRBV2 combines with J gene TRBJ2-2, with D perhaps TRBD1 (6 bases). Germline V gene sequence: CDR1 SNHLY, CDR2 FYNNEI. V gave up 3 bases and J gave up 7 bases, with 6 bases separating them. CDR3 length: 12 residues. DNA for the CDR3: TGTGCCAGCAGTGACAGGGGCGGGGAGCTGTTTTTT. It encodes CASSDRGGELFF.

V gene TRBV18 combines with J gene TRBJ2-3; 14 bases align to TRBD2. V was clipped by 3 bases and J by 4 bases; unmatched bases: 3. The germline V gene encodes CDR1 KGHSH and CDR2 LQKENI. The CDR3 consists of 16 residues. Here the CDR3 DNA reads TGTGCCAGCTCACCGGGACTAGCGGGAGATTCAGATACGCAGTATTTT. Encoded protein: CASSPGLAGDSDTQYF.

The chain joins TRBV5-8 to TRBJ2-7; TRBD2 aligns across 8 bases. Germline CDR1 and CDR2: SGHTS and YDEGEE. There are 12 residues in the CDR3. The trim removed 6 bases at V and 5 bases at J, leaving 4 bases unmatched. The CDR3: CASTAGGHEQYF. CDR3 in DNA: TGTGCCAGCACCGCGGGGGGCCACGAGCAGTACTTC.

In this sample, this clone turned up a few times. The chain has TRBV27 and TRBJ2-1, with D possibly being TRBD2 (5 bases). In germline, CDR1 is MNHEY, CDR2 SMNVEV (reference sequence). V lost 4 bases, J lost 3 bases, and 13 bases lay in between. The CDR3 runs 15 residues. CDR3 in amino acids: CASSSPRGNYNEQFF. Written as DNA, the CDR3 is TGTGCCAGCAGTTCCCCCAGAGGGAACTACAATGAGCAGTTCTTC.

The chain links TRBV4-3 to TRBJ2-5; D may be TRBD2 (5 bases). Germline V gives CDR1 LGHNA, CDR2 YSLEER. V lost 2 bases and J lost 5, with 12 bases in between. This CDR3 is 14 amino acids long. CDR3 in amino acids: CASSQFRTGETQYF. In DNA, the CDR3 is TGCGCCAGCAGCCAATTTCGGACGGGGGAGACCCAGTACTTC.

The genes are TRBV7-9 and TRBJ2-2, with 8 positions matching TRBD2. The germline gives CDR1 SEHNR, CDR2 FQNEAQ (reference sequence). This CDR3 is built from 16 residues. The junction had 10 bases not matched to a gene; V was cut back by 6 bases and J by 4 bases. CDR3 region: CASRLSPGGGTGELFF. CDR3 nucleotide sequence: TGTGCCAGCAGACTATCCCCGGGAGGGGGCACCGGGGAGCTGTTTTTT.

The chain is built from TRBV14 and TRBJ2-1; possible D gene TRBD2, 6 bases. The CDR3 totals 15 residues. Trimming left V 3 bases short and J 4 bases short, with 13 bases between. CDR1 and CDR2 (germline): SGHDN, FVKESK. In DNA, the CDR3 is TGTGCCAGCAGCCAGGCTCTCGGAGGGTACAATGAGCAGTTCTTC. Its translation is CASSQALGGYNEQFF.

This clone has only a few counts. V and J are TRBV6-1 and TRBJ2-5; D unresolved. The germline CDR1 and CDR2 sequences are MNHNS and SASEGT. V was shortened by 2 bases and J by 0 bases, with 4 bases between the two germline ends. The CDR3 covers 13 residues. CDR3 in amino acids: CASSECNQETQYF. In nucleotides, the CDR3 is TGTGCCAGCAGTGAATGTAACCAAGAGACCCAGTACTTC.

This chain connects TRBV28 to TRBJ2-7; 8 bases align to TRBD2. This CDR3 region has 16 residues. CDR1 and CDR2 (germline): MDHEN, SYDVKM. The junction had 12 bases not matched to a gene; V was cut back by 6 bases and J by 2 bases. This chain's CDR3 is CASSLELAEPPYEQYF. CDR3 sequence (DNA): TGTGCCAGCAGCTTGGAACTAGCGGAGCCGCCCTACGAGCAGTACTTC.

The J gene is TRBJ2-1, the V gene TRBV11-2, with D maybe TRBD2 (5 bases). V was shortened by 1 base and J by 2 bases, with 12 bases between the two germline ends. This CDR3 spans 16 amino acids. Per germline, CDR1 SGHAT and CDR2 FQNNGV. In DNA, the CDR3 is TGTGCCAGCAGCTTAGTGGTCGCGGGTCCCTACAATGAGCAGTTCTTC. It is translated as CASSLVVAGPYNEQFF.

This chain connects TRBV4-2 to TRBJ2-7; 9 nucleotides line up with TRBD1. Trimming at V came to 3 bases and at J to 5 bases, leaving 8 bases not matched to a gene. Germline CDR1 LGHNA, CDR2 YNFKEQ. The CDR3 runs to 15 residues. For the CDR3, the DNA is TGTGCCAGCAGCCATGAGGGACAGGGTATGGACGAGCAGTACTTC. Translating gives CASSHEGQGMDEQYF.

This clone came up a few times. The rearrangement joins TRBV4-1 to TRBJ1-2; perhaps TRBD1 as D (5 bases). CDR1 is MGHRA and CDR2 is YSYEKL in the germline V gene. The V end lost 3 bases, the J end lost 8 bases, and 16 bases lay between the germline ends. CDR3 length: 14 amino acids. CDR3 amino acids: CASSHEGGGAGYTF. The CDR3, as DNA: TGCGCCAGCAGCCATGAAGGTGGCGGGGCCGGCTACACCTTC.

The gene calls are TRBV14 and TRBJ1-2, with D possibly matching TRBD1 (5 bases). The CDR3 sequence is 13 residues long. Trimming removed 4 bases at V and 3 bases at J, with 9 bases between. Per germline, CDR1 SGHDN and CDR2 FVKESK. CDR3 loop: CASSPTGDYGYTF. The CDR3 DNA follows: TGTGCCAGCAGCCCCACGGGGGACTATGGCTACACCTTC.

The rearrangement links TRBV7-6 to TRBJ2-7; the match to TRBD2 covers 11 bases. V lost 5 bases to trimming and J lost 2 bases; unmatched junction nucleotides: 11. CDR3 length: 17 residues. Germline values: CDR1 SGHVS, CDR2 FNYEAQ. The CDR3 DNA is TGTGCCAGCAGCCAGACCCTAGCGGGAGGCCCCCCCTACGAGCAGTACTTC. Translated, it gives CASSQTLAGGPPYEQYF.

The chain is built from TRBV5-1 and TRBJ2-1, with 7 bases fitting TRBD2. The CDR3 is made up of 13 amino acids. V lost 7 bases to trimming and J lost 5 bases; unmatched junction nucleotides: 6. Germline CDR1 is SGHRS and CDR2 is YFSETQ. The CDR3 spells CASGWGRDNEQFF. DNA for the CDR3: TGCGCCAGCGGATGGGGGAGGGACAATGAGCAGTTCTTC.

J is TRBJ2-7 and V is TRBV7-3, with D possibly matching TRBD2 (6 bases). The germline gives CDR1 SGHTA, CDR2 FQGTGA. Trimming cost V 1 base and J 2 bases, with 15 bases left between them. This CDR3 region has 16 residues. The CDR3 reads CASSLRGGLLAYEQYF. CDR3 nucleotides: TGTGCCAGCAGCTTAAGAGGAGGGTTACTGGCCTACGAGCAGTACTTC.

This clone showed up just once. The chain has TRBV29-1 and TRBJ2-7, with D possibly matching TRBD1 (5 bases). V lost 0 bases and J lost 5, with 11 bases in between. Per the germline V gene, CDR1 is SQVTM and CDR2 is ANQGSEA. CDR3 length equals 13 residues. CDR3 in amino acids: CSVEDFAGHEQYF. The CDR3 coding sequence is TGCAGCGTTGAAGATTTCGCAGGGCACGAGCAGTACTTC.

In nucleotides, the CDR3 is TGCAGCACAAAGGGGGCCCGGGGGACCCAGTACTTC. Its translation: CSTKGARGTQYF. The rearrangement uses TRBV29-1 and TRBJ2-5; TRBD1 agrees at 7 bases. Germline V CDR1 and CDR2: SQVTM, ANQGSEA. Unmatched junction bases numbered 10, after V lost 8 bases and J lost 7 bases. The CDR3 totals 12 residues.

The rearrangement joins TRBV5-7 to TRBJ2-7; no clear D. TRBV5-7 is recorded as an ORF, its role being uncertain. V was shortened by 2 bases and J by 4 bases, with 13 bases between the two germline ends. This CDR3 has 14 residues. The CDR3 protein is CASSLSPRTYEQYF. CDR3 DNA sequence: TGTGCCAGCAGCTTATCTCCCCGAACTTACGAGCAGTACTTC.